This T cell receptor beta chain came from a study of blood T cell repertoires in COVID-19. Whole-study context: The samples span acute and convalescent COVID-19 from the United States, Italy and Spain.

V lost 3 bases to trimming and J lost 7 bases; unmatched junction nucleotides: 7. This CDR3 has 14 residues. From germline, CDR1 is SGHRS and CDR2 YFSETQ. Individuals aged about 18 to 90 years were recruited from fewer than 30 US areas. Participants' own reports of clinical history determined their cohort assignment. Sequencing was performed with immunoSEQ multiplex PCR; in TCRdb, only in-frame clones are kept and a portion is missing. Of 490,000 or so clones in the sample, 70% to 90% were seen once. The sequence derives from a woman aged 55-70 years who had recovered from COVID-19. The chain joins TRBV5-1 to TRBJ1-1, with 9 bases aligning to TRBD1. Material: PBMCs or T cells enriched from blood (not recorded which). CDR3 residues: CASSWGQGSDEAFF. In DNA, the CDR3 is TGCGCCAGCAGCTGGGGACAGGGTAGCGATGAAGCTTTCTTT.